This TCR beta chain was observed in a study of monozygotic twins with inflammatory bowel disease (dated by TCRdb to the late 2010s). About the full investigation: The complete study included 30 or so monozygotic twin pairs: 19 IBD-discordant Danish pairs and nine German pairs, of which four were IBD-concordant and five were IBD-discordant. Disease-associated traits were sought mainly through comparisons between IBD patients and their genetically identical healthy co-twins within discordant pairs. Each individual had, on average, about 151 000 unique TCRalpha sequences and 181 000 unique TCRbeta sequences available for analysis.

From each donor, a roughly 2.5 ml peripheral blood sample was collected into PAXgene tubes and stored at -80 degrees C. Without T cell sorting, total RNA was isolated from whole blood using the PAXgene blood miRNA kit on an automated QIAcube. Peripheral blood from monozygotic twin pairs concordant or discordant for inflammatory bowel disease was subjected to deep TCRalpha and TCRbeta repertoire profiling with unique molecular barcoding. Smoking habits were recorded for all twin pairs, and individuals were classified as current, former or never smokers. The CDR3 numbers 15 residues from cysteine through phenylalanine. No DNA is given. The CDR1 and CDR2 encoded by the germline V gene are SGHTA and FQGNSA. A note on this clonotype: Which antigen it targets is not known.

Library construction relied on 5' RACE. Each TCR library was prepared from about 3.5 ug of total RNA. cDNA was synthesized with SMARTScribe reverse transcriptase in eight separate reactions per sample. During cDNA synthesis, template switching was used to introduce unique molecular identifiers that contained a 6-nucleotide sample barcode. TCRalpha and TCRbeta cDNA was amplified in two nested PCRs of around 15 and 10 cycles, and bead purification was carried out after each PCR. Before amplification, the cDNA was both treated with uracil DNA-glycosylase and purified with the QIAquick PCR purification kit. In the second PCR, Illumina TruSeq-compatible adapters and sample-specific barcodes were added. Library quality and concentration were checked on TapeStation and Qubit, and libraries were pooled at roughly 5 ng each. Sequencing of pooled libraries was carried out on an Illumina HiSeq2500 single-index Rapid Run using 2 x 100 bp reads and custom sequencing primers. On the study's bioinformatics: UMI-based consensus assembly with MiGEC version 1.2.6 was used to correct PCR and sequencing errors. MiXCR version 2.1.1 was used to carry out V(D)J alignment, clonotype assembly and CDR3 extraction. Normalisation of gene usage, clonotype sharing and MAIT/NKT TCR abundance was achieved by analysing the top 1000, 10 000 and 20 000 clonotypes per sample. Diversity was computed as the inverse Simpson index with the vegan R package after downsampling to 27 000 UMIs. Paired Mann-Whitney U tests were applied to discordant twin pairs, with Benjamini-Hochberg correction for multiple testing. TCRdb reprocessed the reads and lists each CDR3 protein sequence as a single entry, with no DNA. The V and J calls and clone size are TCRdb's, not the authors'. The sample table includes around 100,000 distinct CDR3 sequences. More than 1.5% of the sample lies in the top ten.

On the study overall, not on this receptor specifically: The results gave no support for a single strong signal or clonotype linked to IBD. Measured by the inverse Simpson index, TCRbeta repertoire diversity was lower in IBD patients than in their healthy co-twins. Because patients received different immunosuppressive treatments, the repertoires may have picked up extra background noise and variability between individuals. Fewer clonotypes were shared with other individuals by IBD patients than by healthy twins, most markedly in patients showing signs of disease activity. The analysis was unable to tell apart different T cell subtypes. Repertoire similarity did not differ between concordant and discordant twins, possibly due to limited statistical power.

This sequence uses TRBV7-2 and TRBJ2-2; TCRdb's D call, TRBD1, is unchecked because there is no DNA. The material sequenced was blood. This clonotype originated in a human donor with ulcerative colitis or Crohn's disease, or a healthy co-twin of an affected twin (not recorded which). The CDR3 has the sequence CASSAQGNVAGELFF.